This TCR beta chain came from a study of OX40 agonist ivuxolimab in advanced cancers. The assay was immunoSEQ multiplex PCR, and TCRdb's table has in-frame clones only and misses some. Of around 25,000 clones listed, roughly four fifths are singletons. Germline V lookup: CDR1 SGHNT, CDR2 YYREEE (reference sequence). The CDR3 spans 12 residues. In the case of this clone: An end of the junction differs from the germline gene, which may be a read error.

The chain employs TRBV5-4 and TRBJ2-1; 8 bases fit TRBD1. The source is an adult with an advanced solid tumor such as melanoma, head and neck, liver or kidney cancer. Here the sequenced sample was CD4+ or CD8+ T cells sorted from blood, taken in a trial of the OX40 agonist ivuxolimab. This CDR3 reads CASSDTGGVVIF. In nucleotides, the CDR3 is TGTGCCAGCAGCGATACAGGGGGAGTAGTGATCTTC.